This T cell receptor (beta chain) was sequenced during a study of blood T cell repertoires in COVID-19. Across the whole study: In each case, the material was cDNA or gDNA derived from T cells, B-cell-depleted T cells, or PBMCs.

Authors' methods: For nucleated cells, counts were estimated from reference gene primer amplification. Measured with immunoSEQ multiplex PCR; TCRdb has only the in-frame clones, and not every one. For V, J and clone size, that table is used; D and trimming come from the DNA. Among fewer than 500,000 clones listed, roughly 90% were seen once. The junction had 9 bases not matched to a gene; V was cut back by 8 bases and J by 5 bases. CDR1 is LGHNA and CDR2 is YNFKEQ in the germline V gene. The CDR3 runs to 15 residues. This sequence originates from a man aged 18 to 29 with COVID-19, enrolled during active disease. V usage is TRBV4-2 and J usage is TRBJ1-6; 7 nucleotides agree with TRBD1. Source material: peripheral blood. Here the CDR3 DNA reads TGTGCCAGCGGCGGGACAGCAGTCAATAATTCACCCCTCCACTTT. It encodes CASGGTAVNNSPLHF.